This T cell receptor beta chain was observed in a study of shared clonotypes between healthy human individuals. At the level of the study: Used for every donor were three CD4 naive, three CD4 memory, two CD8 naive and one CD8 memory plate. Study-wide results and limits: Naive CD4 clonotype sharing across a handful of donors was roughly 5%. The four-donor shared clonotypes exceeded non-shared clonotypes in generation probability, with non-shared ones scoring lower. Clonotype sharing across donors was expected to vary with sequencing depth.

Points on this clone: Its antigen is undetermined.

Only CD45RO-negative cells positively selected for CCR7 counted as naive CD8 cells, so terminally differentiated effector memory CD45RA+ cells were excluded. The CDR3 loop spans 15 amino acids. With 2 bases removed from V and 0 bases from J, the gap between germline ends came to 10 bases. CDR1 is SGHNT, CDR2 YYREEE, per germline (reference sequence). The data were produced by immunoSEQ multiplex PCR, yet TCRdb's version contains in-frame clones alone and is incomplete. The sample records about 2 million clones, around 96% being singletons. The V and J genes are TRBV5-4 and TRBJ2-3; D may be TRBD1 (5 bases). This sequence originates from a man between 18 and 29 years old in good health. Specimen: naive CD8+ T cells sorted from blood. This CDR3 reads CASSLGALSTDTQYF. The CDR3 nucleotides are TGTGCCAGCAGCTTAGGGGCCCTAAGCACAGATACGCAGTATTTT.